The 22 T cell receptor beta chains in this list originate from one sample, sequenced in a study of blood T cell repertoires in COVID-19. Libraries were prepared by immunoSEQ multiplex PCR; TCRdb keeps only in-frame clonotypes and omits some of them. Of around 170,000 clones in the sample, roughly four fifths were seen once. Sequencing input: peripheral blood. Receptors were obtained from a woman in her sixties or seventies with COVID-19, enrolled during active disease.

The chain uses TRBV27 and TRBJ2-7; D possibly corresponds to TRBD2 (5 bases). The germline V and J ends were trimmed by 2 bases and 0 bases, with 11 bases remaining between them. Germline V gene lookup returns CDR1 MNHEY and CDR2 SMNVEV (reference sequence). This CDR3 region has 15 residues. Here the CDR3 reads CASSLAGQSSYEQYF. The CDR3 DNA reads TGTGCCAGCAGTTTAGCGGGCCAGAGCTCCTACGAGCAGTACTTC.

This chain uses TRBV6-5 with TRBJ2-3, with TRBD2 matching 10 bases. J gave up 0 bases and V 7 bases, and 4 bases lay outside the gene matches. Germline V CDR1 and CDR2: MNHEY, SVGAGI. The CDR3 loop spans 15 amino acids. The CDR3 loop is CASNGLAASTDTQYF. The CDR3 coding sequence is TGTGCCAGCAATGGACTAGCGGCTAGCACAGATACGCAGTATTTT.

Written as DNA, the CDR3 is TGTGCCAGTAGTACTAACAACAGAGTAGCCAAAAACATTCAGTACTTC. Encoded protein: CASSTNNRVAKNIQYF. The chain is built from TRBV19 and TRBJ2-4; no definite D call. V was cut by 4 bases and J by 0 bases, with 13 bases left in between. There are 16 residues in the CDR3. Per germline, CDR1 LNHDA and CDR2 SQIVND (reference sequence).

The chain has TRBV28 and TRBJ2-1, with TRBD2 identical over 7 bases. V shed 7 bases and J 3 bases; nucleotides not matched to a gene: 9. The CDR3 is made up of 15 amino acids. The germline CDR1 and CDR2 sequences are MDHEN and SYDVKM. This chain's CDR3 is CASTVGGTLYNEQFF. The CDR3 region has the DNA TGTGCCAGCACCGTGGGGGGGACCCTCTACAATGAGCAGTTCTTC. The whole variable domain, remainder taken from reference TRBV28 and TRBJ2-1, is DVKVTQSSRYLVKRTGEKVFLECVQDMDHENMFWYRQDPGLGLRLIYFSYDVKMKEKGDIPEGYSVSREKKERFSLILESASTNQTSMYLCASTVGGTLYNEQFFGPGTRLTVL.

This clone was counted between two and nine times. The gene calls are TRBV5-1 and TRBJ2-7; TRBD1 matches 7 bases. Germline V gene lookup returns CDR1 SGHRS and CDR2 YFSETQ. J was trimmed by 8 bases and V by 5 bases; bases with no gene match: 10. The CDR3 contains 13 residues. The CDR3 DNA reads as TGCGCCAGCAGTAGGGACAGCCCCTCTCAGCAGTACTTC. Translating it yields CASSRDSPSQQYF.

V is TRBV19 and J is TRBJ2-1; D gene uncertain. With 2 bases removed from V and 3 bases from J, the gap between germline ends came to 11 bases. The length of the CDR3 is 15 residues. From germline, CDR1 is LNHDA and CDR2 SQIVND (reference sequence). The CDR3 reads CASSIHLGNYNEQFF. The DNA for the CDR3 is TGTGCCAGTAGTATACATTTGGGCAACTACAATGAGCAGTTCTTC.

The CDR3 sequence is CASSQETGGGTEAFF. DNA of the CDR3: TGCGCCAGCAGCCAGGAGACAGGGGGAGGGACTGAAGCTTTCTTT. The rearrangement links TRBV4-3 to TRBJ1-1; 9 positions match TRBD1. The CDR3 sequence is 15 residues long. Germline lookup yields CDR1 LGHNA and CDR2 YSLEER. The trim removed 3 bases at V and 5 bases at J, leaving 7 bases unmatched.

The chain has TRBV6-5 and TRBJ2-6; D gene unclear. CDR3 length: 15 residues. Germline CDR1 MNHEY, CDR2 SVGAGI. V was pared by 7 bases and J by 0 bases, with 10 bases between. The CDR3 region is CASTKPSSGANVLTF. In DNA, the CDR3 is TGTGCCAGCACCAAACCGAGCTCTGGGGCCAACGTCCTGACTTTC.

The sample holds a few counts of this clone. The gene calls are TRBV6-6 and TRBJ2-7; a weak D match, TRBD2 (6 bases). The CDR3 consists of 16 residues. V was trimmed by 0 bases and J by 2 bases, leaving 14 bases between them. Germline loops: CDR1 MNHNY, CDR2 SVGAGI (reference sequence). CDR3 loop: CASSYSGLAQPYEQYF. In nucleotides, the CDR3 is TGTGCCAGCAGTTACTCCGGGCTAGCGCAACCCTACGAGCAGTACTTC.

V and J are TRBV28 and TRBJ2-2, with 9 bases lining up with TRBD2. This CDR3 comprises 15 residues. Germline lookup yields CDR1 MDHEN and CDR2 SYDVKM. J was trimmed by 5 bases and V by 1 base; bases with no gene match: 2. CDR3 nucleotides: TGTGCCAGCAGTTTATCCAGCGGGAGGACCGGGGAGCTGTTTTTT. Translated: CASSLSSGRTGELFF.

This chain uses TRBV27 with TRBJ2-1; 8 bases are a match to TRBD2. Looked up from germline, CDR1 is MNHEY and CDR2 is SMNVEV (reference sequence). Trimming cost V 8 bases and J 9 bases; bases outside gene matches: 9. The CDR3 covers 13 residues. The CDR3 spells CASRGLGVSEQFF. CDR3 nucleotide sequence: TGTGCCAGCCGGGGACTAGGAGTAAGTGAGCAGTTCTTC.

V is TRBV5-1 and J is TRBJ2-7; 9 positions match TRBD1. CDR1 and CDR2 from the germline V gene are SGHRS and YFSETQ. V lost 3 bases to trimming and J lost 5 bases; unmatched junction nucleotides: 9. This CDR3 spans 15 amino acids. CDR3 sequence reads: CASSSSMDRGNEQYF. The CDR3 DNA reads as TGCGCCAGCAGCTCCAGCATGGACAGGGGCAACGAGCAGTACTTC.

The chain carries TRBV5-1 and TRBJ2-1; TRBD2 aligns across 15 bases. The CDR3 has 16 amino acids. J gave up 7 bases and V 5 bases, and 7 bases lay outside the gene matches. Germline V CDR1 and CDR2: SGHRS, YFSETQ. The CDR3 is CASRRGTSGRLNEQFF. The CDR3, as DNA: TGCGCCAGCAGGCGCGGGACTAGCGGGAGGCTTAATGAGCAGTTCTTC.

V gene TRBV28 combines with J gene TRBJ2-1; 13 nucleotides agree with TRBD2. V shed 3 bases, J shed 0 bases, and the junction held 14 bases outside the gene matches. This CDR3 spans 21 amino acids. Per germline, CDR1 MDHEN and CDR2 SYDVKM. The CDR3 nucleotides are TGTGCCAGCAGTTTTTACAGGGGAACTAGCGGGAGGGGGTACTCCTACAATGAGCAGTTCTTC. It codes for CASSFYRGTSGRGYSYNEQFF.

This chain links TRBV3-1 (or the pseudogene TRBV3-2) with TRBJ2-6; D is perhaps TRBD1 (6 bases). Germline lookup yields CDR1 LGHDT and CDR2 YNNKEL (reference sequence). The CDR3 has 15 residues. V was pared by 4 bases and J by 2 bases, with 9 bases between. The DNA of the CDR3 is TGTGCCAGCAGCCCCAGGGGCACTGGGGCCAACGTCCTGACTTTC. It encodes CASSPRGTGANVLTF.

V and J are TRBV6-6 and TRBJ2-7, with D possibly matching TRBD1 (6 bases). CDR3 length equals 15 residues. The germline V gene has CDR1 MNHNY and CDR2 SVGAGI (reference sequence). Trimming took off 2 bases at V and 0 bases at J, with 11 bases between the two ends. CDR3: CASSYGTSSSYEQYF. The CDR3 bases are TGTGCCAGCAGTTACGGGACATCGAGCTCCTACGAGCAGTACTTC.

V is TRBV7-7 and J is TRBJ2-1, with D possibly TRBD2 on 5 matching bases. This CDR3 is built from 13 residues. The V and J ends lost 5 bases and 8 bases respectively, with 13 bases between them. Germline CDR1 and CDR2: SSHAT and FNYEAQ (reference sequence). The CDR3 loop reads CASSQGSGDEQFF. CDR3 nucleotides: TGTGCCAGCAGCCAAGGGTCCGGGGATGAGCAGTTCTTC.

The chain couples TRBV28 to TRBJ2-7; TRBD2 aligns across 11 bases. Trimming removed 5 bases from V and 3 bases from J; junction bases left unmatched: 6. CDR1 and CDR2 (germline): MDHEN, SYDVKM. CDR3 length: 15 amino acids. The CDR3 DNA sequence: TGTGCCAGCAGTGCACGGCTAGCGGGAGGCTACGAGCAGTACTTC. This gives the protein CASSARLAGGYEQYF.

V usage is TRBV5-1 and J usage is TRBJ2-6; the match to TRBD1 covers 9 bases. The CDR3 loop spans 18 amino acids. Germline V gene lookup returns CDR1 SGHRS and CDR2 YFSETQ. With 4 bases clipped from V and 1 base from J, the junction kept 9 bases outside the gene matches. The CDR3 here is CASSLLGQGPSGANVLTF. For the CDR3, the DNA is TGCGCCAGCAGCCTCCTGGGACAGGGTCCTTCTGGGGCCAACGTCCTGACTTTC.

The chain couples TRBV7-8 to TRBJ2-7; D may be TRBD2 (6 bases). CDR1 is SGHVS, CDR2 FQNEAQ, per germline. The CDR3 is 15 amino acids. Trimming took off 1 base at V and 2 bases at J, with 12 bases between the two ends. The CDR3 loop reads CASSLGAGTPYEQYF. The CDR3 DNA reads TGTGCCAGCAGCTTAGGCGCAGGGACTCCCTACGAGCAGTACTTC.

A single count supports this clone. The chain couples TRBV7-2 to TRBJ1-1, with D unresolved. Germline V gene data show CDR1 as SGHTA and CDR2 as FQGNSA. This CDR3 has 17 amino acids. Trimming removed 1 base at V and 2 bases at J, with 17 bases between. The CDR3 spells CASSLVVIGQRNTEAFF. CDR3 nucleotide sequence: TGTGCCAGCAGCTTAGTCGTAATAGGTCAGCGTAACACTGAAGCTTTCTTT.

The chain uses TRBV18 and TRBJ2-5; 14 bases fit TRBD2. The CDR3 length is 16 residues. V was pared by 3 bases and J by 4 bases, with 4 bases of the junction left unmatched. The germline V gene has CDR1 KGHSH and CDR2 LQKENI. In DNA, the CDR3 is TGTGCCAGCTCACCGGGACTAGCGGGAGCAGGAGAGACCCAGTACTTC. This translates into CASSPGLAGAGETQYF.